The present entry profiles one T cell receptor beta chain with its context. The clone's antigen remains unknown. No much larger clone exists at a distance of one base, and base qualities are not known. The data are from a study of blood T cell repertoires in COVID-19 (dated by TCRdb to about 2020). Some background on the complete study: The collaborator samples originated in the United States, Italy and Spain and spanned the acute and convalescent phases of COVID-19. The prospective study material was composed of cDNA or gDNA derived from T cells, B-cell-depleted T cells, or PBMCs. Subjects who had been exposed to COVID-19, were actively infected with it, or had recovered from it provided the deeply sampled blood TCRbeta repertoires that made up the dataset. The repertoires were released in a freely available public database intended as a resource for research on the immune response to SARS-CoV-2. Samples were obtained from the ongoing ImmuneRACE study (first 160 participants) and from about 1,300 subjects provided by 6 global collaborators. The sample metadata nearly always contained a de-identified subject ID, COVID-19 status, age in years and sex. Where available, HLA class I and class II types were taken from metadata supplied by the sample provider and were not determined by assay-based typing. Study-level results and caveats: Clinical and demographic metadata were provided uncurated, with the amount varying by source and participant.

The germline V end is reduced by 6 bases and the J end by 8 bases; junction bases left unmatched: 21. According to the germline V gene, CDR1 reads SQVTM and CDR2 reads ANQGSEA. The CDR3 starts with the cysteine, ends with the phenylalanine, and has 18 residues. Only the CDR3 DNA stays, 54 bases, in frame from base 1. TCRbeta CDR3 regions were amplified from genomic DNA using the immunoSEQ Assay, a bias-controlled multiplex PCR. Per the authors' processing: Within the assay, amplification of reference gene primers was used to estimate how many nucleated cells each sample contained. Sequence reads were collapsed and filtered to measure the absolute abundance of every unique TCRbeta CDR3 rearrangement. For each sample, productive Simpson clonality was calculated as the square root of Simpson's diversity index over productive rearrangements. TCRdb holds this immuneACCESS table with in-frame rearrangements only. Some clones are missing; in checked studies, unresolved V genes explain under half, and the rest has no known cause. From that table come the V and J calls and clone size; the DNA was used to work out D and trimming. This sample has fewer than 35,000 clones in its table, and roughly nine tenths of those were observed once. Under 4.5% of the sample goes to the ten largest clones.

The collaborating institutions used their own protocols to collect whole blood in K2EDTA tubes. For TCRbeta analysis, collaborators shipped samples in one of three forms: frozen whole blood, isolated PBMCs, or DNA extracted from either of those sample types. Sequencing was performed on peripheral blood. The TCR originated in a man aged 55 to 70 with acute or convalescent COVID-19. The rearrangement joined TRBV29-1 to TRBJ2-1; 11 junctional bases match TRBD2. The DNA sequence is given as TGCAGCGTAGTAGGGGAGGTGGCCTCTAGCGGGAGGACCTATGAGCAGTTCTTC. It codes for CSVVGEVASSGRTYEQFF.